Following are 10 T cell receptor beta chains from one sample sequenced in a study of Graves' ophthalmopathy and Graves' hyperthyroidism. Beta-chain TCR CDR3 regions were amplified from RNA transcripts. In the first round, RT-PCR was carried out with HTBI primers, and a multiplex PCR formed the second round. TCRdb reprocessed the multiplex PCR reads via MiXCR and lists one record per CDR3 protein. The top ten hold about a tenth of the sample, which has 450,000 or so distinct CDR3 sequences, 14% seen once. Sequences were obtained from blood. The receptors shown here come from a woman between 25 and 40 years old with Graves' ophthalmopathy.

This clonotype has ten or more counts. The chain links TRBV7-8 to TRBJ2-7, with unresolved D. The CDR3 contains 13 residues. The V end was cut by 1 base, the J end by 3 bases, with 7 bases between. In germline, CDR1 is SGHVS, CDR2 FQNEAQ. CDR3 coding DNA: TGTGCCAGCAGCTTAGGTCCGGGCTACGAGCAGTACTTC. Residues: CASSLGPGYEQYF.

At least ten counts were recorded for this clonotype. CDR3 residues: CSARDIARDAGETQYF. In DNA form, the CDR3 reads TGCAGTGCTAGAGATATCGCCAGGGATGCTGGAGAGACCCAGTACTTC. The rearrangement links TRBV20-1 to TRBJ2-5; a weak D match, TRBD1 (5 bases). Trimming removed 0 bases at V and 4 bases at J, with 18 bases between. The germline V gene has CDR1 DFQATT and CDR2 SNEGSKA (reference sequence). The CDR3 spans 16 residues.

This clonotype is a singleton in its sample. This may be a read error, as it is one base from a much larger clone. V and J are TRBV5-1 and TRBJ2-2, with 10 bases matching TRBD1. Germline assignment: CDR1 SGHRS and CDR2 YFSETQ. CDR3 size: 14 residues. CDR3 in DNA: TGCGCCAGCAGAAAGGACAGGGGGGCCGGGGAGCTGTGTTTT. It specifies CASRKDRGAGELCF. The full variable domain, with the rest looked up from reference TRBV5-1 and TRBJ2-2, is KAGVTQTPRYLIKTRGQQVTLSCSPISGHRSVSWYQQTPGQGLQFLFEYFSETQRNKGNFPGRFSGRQFSNSRSEMNVSTLELGDSALYLCASRKDRGAGELCFGEGSRLTVL.

This clonotype appeared many times. The chain recombines TRBV11-2 with TRBJ2-5; 8 nucleotides line up with TRBD1. The ends lost 9 bases at V and 4 bases at J; junction bases unmatched: 4. Per germline, CDR1 SGHAT and CDR2 FQNNGV. The CDR3 loop spans 12 amino acids. CDR3 bases: TGTGCCAGTGACAGGGGCGGAGAGACCCAGTACTTC. This sequence encodes CASDRGGETQYF.

The chain joins TRBV4-1 to TRBJ1-3; tentative D call: TRBD1 (5 bases). Trimming left V 7 bases short and J 0 bases short, with 10 bases between. The germline CDR1 and CDR2 sequences are MGHRA and YSYEKL. This CDR3 comprises 14 residues. The CDR3 is CASTGRHSGNTIYF. CDR3 DNA sequence: TGCGCCAGCACGGGACGGCACTCTGGAAACACCATATATTTT.

The sample holds a few counts of this clonotype. V usage is TRBV3-1 and J usage is TRBJ2-2, with D perhaps TRBD2 (6 bases). CDR1 is LGHDT and CDR2 is YNNKEL in the germline V gene (reference sequence). Trimming pared 1 base from V and 7 bases from J, leaving 7 bases between. The CDR3 is 13 amino acids. CDR3 sequence reads: CASSQVEGGELFF. The CDR3 DNA sequence: TGTGCCAGCAGCCAAGTGGAGGGCGGGGAGCTGTTTTTT.

This clonotype was counted between two and nine times. A much larger clone is a single base away; this may be a read error. This chain joins TRBV6-1 and TRBJ2-7; D uncertain. Germline lookup yields CDR1 MNHNS and CDR2 SASEGT. The germline V and J ends were trimmed by 3 bases and 4 bases, with 7 bases remaining between them. CDR3 size: 12 residues. The CDR3 bases are TGTGCCAGCAGTGACTACACGTACGAGCAGTACTTC. It encodes CASSDYTYEQYF.

This clonotype was observed at least ten times. This chain connects TRBV7-9 to TRBJ1-1; D remains unclear. Germline V gives CDR1 SEHNR, CDR2 FQNEAQ (reference sequence). The V gene lost 5 bases and the J gene lost 7 bases, with 20 bases spanning the gap. The CDR3 is 15 residues long. DNA for the CDR3: TGTGCCAGCAGCGACCGACTCCCGGCCGTGGGTGAAGCTTTCTTT. This gives the protein CASSDRLPAVGEAFF.

This clonotype was seen more than once but under ten times. Compared with germline, one end of the junction differs, possibly owing to a read error. The chain combines TRBV5-1 with TRBJ2-4; 8 nucleotides align to TRBD1. Germline loops: CDR1 SGHRS, CDR2 YFSETQ. This CDR3 region has 14 residues. The CDR3 loop reads CASSEDRVNNIKYF. CDR3 in DNA: TGCGCCAGCAGCGAGGACAGGGTGAACAACATTAAGTACTTC.

In this sample, this clonotype turned up many times. In DNA form, the CDR3 reads TGCGCCAGCAGCCCCGCAGGGGGAAGTGCTGGAAACACCATATATTTT. It is translated as CASSPAGGSAGNTIYF. This sequence joins TRBV5-1 and TRBJ1-3; TRBD1 aligns across 7 bases. V shed 4 bases, J shed 2 bases, and the junction held 9 bases outside the gene matches. Germline CDR1 and CDR2: SGHRS and YFSETQ. This CDR3 contains 16 residues.